This T cell receptor (beta chain) came from a study of cytomegalovirus exposure and HLA in healthy donors. General study points: Common viral pathogens seemed to be connected with several of the most significant clusters, according to a later analysis. In a later analysis, TCR beta V- and J-gene trimming was associated with a missense DCLRE1C variant.

The study ran its PCR with 60 Vbeta and 13 Jbeta primers. The method was immunoSEQ multiplex PCR; TCRdb's version includes in-frame clones alone and lacks a portion of them. The table records more than 100,000 clones, about 75% of them present only once. As to this clone: What it recognizes is unknown.

Germline trimming cut 5 bases from V and 6 bases from J; bases unmatched to any gene: 11. The CDR3 is made up of 15 amino acids. CDR1 SEHNR and CDR2 FQNEAQ come from the germline V gene (reference sequence). The V gene is TRBV7-9, the J gene TRBJ1-1; TRBD1 aligns across 8 bases. The receptor comes from a woman between 35 and 50 years old in good health and CMV-seronegative. Input material: PBMCs. For the CDR3, the DNA is TGTGCCAGCAGCCCCCTGGGACAGGCTAACGCTGAAGCTTTCTTT. Amino acids: CASSPLGQANAEAFF. Full variable domain (missing parts from reference TRBV7-9 and TRBJ1-1): DTGVSQNPRHKITKRGQNVTFRCDPISEHNRLYWYRQTLGQGPEFLTYFQNEAQLEKSRLLSDRFSAERPKGSFSTLEIQRTEQGDSAMYLCASSPLGQANAEAFFGQGTRLTVV.